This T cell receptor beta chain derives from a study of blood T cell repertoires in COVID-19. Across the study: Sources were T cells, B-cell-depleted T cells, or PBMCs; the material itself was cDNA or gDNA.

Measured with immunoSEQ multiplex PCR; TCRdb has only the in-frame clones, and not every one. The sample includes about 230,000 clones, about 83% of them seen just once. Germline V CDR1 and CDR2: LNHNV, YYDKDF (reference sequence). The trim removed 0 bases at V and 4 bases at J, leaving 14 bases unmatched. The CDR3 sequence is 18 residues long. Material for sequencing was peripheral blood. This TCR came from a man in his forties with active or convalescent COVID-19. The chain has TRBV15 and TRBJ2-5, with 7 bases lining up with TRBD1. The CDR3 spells CATSRDRVGRGQGETQYF. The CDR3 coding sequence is TGTGCCACCAGCAGAGATCGCGTCGGAAGGGGGCAGGGAGAGACCCAGTACTTC.